Shown below are 21 T cell receptor beta chains from a single sample sequenced in a study of CD8 T cells in ankylosing spondylitis. TCRdb itself ran the 5' RACE reads through MiXCR, one entry per CDR3 protein. The top ten hold 9.5% to 15% of the sample, which has some 130,000 distinct CDR3 sequences, 5.5% to 7.5% seen once. Sequencing input: blood, either unsorted or a sorted T cell fraction (not recorded which). These TCRs come from a female donor with ankylosing spondylitis or in good health (not recorded which).

The V gene is TRBV12-3 or TRBV12-4, the J gene TRBJ1-5; no clear D. The CDR3 spans 14 residues. Trimming pared 3 bases from V and 2 bases from J, leaving 8 bases between. This chain's CDR3 is CASSFGRGNQPQHF. CDR3 sequence (DNA): TGTGCCAGCAGTTTCGGGCGGGGCAATCAGCCCCAGCATTTT.

This clonotype appeared many times. The V call is TRBV29-1, the J call TRBJ1-1; no clear D gene. The CDR3 consists of 12 residues. V was pared by 3 bases and J by 4 bases, with 9 bases between. Germline V lookup: CDR1 SQVTM, CDR2 ANQGSEA. The CDR3 DNA is TGCAGCGTTGATGGAGGGCCCACTGAAGCTTTCTTT. Translating it yields CSVDGGPTEAFF. Full variable domain (remainder filled in from reference TRBV29-1 and TRBJ1-1): SAVISQKPSRDICQRGTSLTIQCQVDSQVTMMFWYRQQPGQSLTLIATANQGSEATYESGFVIDKFPISRPNLTFSTLTVSNMSPEDSSIYLCSVDGGPTEAFFGQGTRLTVV.

This clonotype has at least ten counts. This chain connects TRBV7-8 to TRBJ1-6; D not certain. Germline-derived CDR1 and CDR2 are SGHVS and FQNEAQ. The germline V and J ends were trimmed by 7 bases and 8 bases, with 12 bases remaining between them. The CDR3 contains 13 residues. The CDR3 DNA sequence: TGTGCCAGCAATATAGCAAGGGATTCACCCCTCCACTTT. Translation gives CASNIARDSPLHF.

The gene calls are TRBV7-2 and TRBJ1-5; 7 nucleotides line up with TRBD1. From germline, CDR1 is SGHTA and CDR2 FQGNSA. The CDR3 loop spans 17 amino acids. Trimming removed 5 bases from V and 3 bases from J; junction bases left unmatched: 13. The CDR3 sequence is CASSPLLTGALNQPQHF. As DNA, the CDR3 is TGTGCCAGCAGCCCCCTTCTAACAGGGGCCCTCAATCAGCCCCAGCATTTT. The whole variable domain, remainder taken from reference TRBV7-2 and TRBJ1-5, is GAGVSQSPSNKVTEKGKDVELRCDPISGHTALYWYRQSLGQGLEFLIYFQGNSAPDKSGLPSDRFSAERTGGSVSTLTIQRTQQEDSAVYLCASSPLLTGALNQPQHFGDGTRLSIL.

This clonotype was found a few times. J is TRBJ2-1 and V is TRBV18, with 9 bases matching TRBD1. There are 16 residues in the CDR3. The trim removed 6 bases at V and 1 base at J, leaving 7 bases unmatched. Germline loops: CDR1 KGHSH, CDR2 LQKENI. The CDR3 DNA reads TGTGCCAGCTCCCCCGGGACAGGGAGGTCCTACAATGAGCAGTTCTTC. Protein: CASSPGTGRSYNEQFF. The full variable domain, its missing parts supplied by reference TRBV18 and TRBJ2-1, is NAGVMQNPRHLVRRRGQEARLRCSPMKGHSHVYWYRQLPEEGLKFMVYLQKENIIDESGMPKERFSAEFPKEGPSILRIQQVVRGDSAAYFCASSPGTGRSYNEQFFGPGTRLTVL.

This clonotype has a count of ten or more. This sequence joins TRBV7-2 and TRBJ2-1; TRBD2 might be the D (6 bases). Trimming took off 5 bases at V and 6 bases at J, with 20 bases between the two ends. The germline V gene has CDR1 SGHTA and CDR2 FQGNSA. The CDR3 is made up of 16 amino acids. CDR3 sequence (DNA): TGTGCCAGCAGCGACACAAGTGGGACTGGAGCCAATGAGCAGTTCTTC. Translation gives CASSDTSGTGANEQFF.

Ten or more counts support this clonotype. CDR3 nucleotides: TGCGCCAGCAGCTTGCCCGGACTAGTCGGGGATGAGCAGTTCTTC. Translated, it gives CASSLPGLVGDEQFF. The chain combines TRBV5-1 with TRBJ2-1; 7 bases are shared with TRBD2. Germline V lookup: CDR1 SGHRS, CDR2 YFSETQ. V trimming: 1 base; J trimming: 8 bases; junction bases outside the gene matches: 9. The CDR3 consists of 15 residues. The entire variable domain, with the rest obtained from reference TRBV5-1 and TRBJ2-1, is as follows: KAGVTQTPRYLIKTRGQQVTLSCSPISGHRSVSWYQQTPGQGLQFLFEYFSETQRNKGNFPGRFSGRQFSNSRSEMNVSTLELGDSALYLCASSLPGLVGDEQFFGPGTRLTVL.

This clonotype has at least ten counts. This chain joins TRBV2 and TRBJ1-4; D is unclear. Between the trimmed V and J ends, which lost 3 bases and 0 bases, there was a span of 5 bases. The germline gives CDR1 SNHLY, CDR2 FYNNEI. The CDR3 has 14 residues. CDR3 sequence: CASSELTTNEKLFF. The DNA for the CDR3 is TGTGCCAGCAGTGAGCTGACAACTAATGAAAAACTGTTTTTT.

This clonotype came up many times. The V gene is TRBV25-1, the J gene TRBJ1-4; possibly TRBD1 for D (5 bases). The CDR3 contains 12 residues. Germline loops: CDR1 MGHDK, CDR2 SYGVNS. Trimming removed 6 bases from V and 8 bases from J, with 10 bases in between. CDR3 sequence reads: CASRKGVEKLFF. The CDR3, as DNA: TGTGCCAGCAGGAAAGGGGTGGAAAAACTGTTTTTT.

This clonotype was counted at least ten times. A junction boundary mismatches the germline segment, possibly from a read error. The rearrangement joins TRBV30 to TRBJ1-2; D possibly corresponds to TRBD1 (5 bases). CDR1 and CDR2 from the germline V gene are GTSNPN and SVGIG (reference sequence). This CDR3 spans 11 amino acids. DNA of the CDR3: TGTGCCTGGAGTGTATTAACCGTGGGGGCCTTC. It specifies CAWSVLTVGAF.

This clonotype came up many times. The genes are TRBV5-1 and TRBJ2-2; D remains ambiguous. Trimming stripped 4 bases from V and 8 bases from J, with 12 bases between. The CDR3 runs to 13 residues. Germline V lookup: CDR1 SGHRS, CDR2 YFSETQ. CDR3 sequence reads: CASSPTFSGELFF. The DNA for the CDR3 is TGCGCCAGCAGCCCAACATTTTCTGGGGAGCTGTTTTTT.

This clonotype was found many times. This chain joins TRBV7-9 and TRBJ2-5; possibly TRBD2 for D (6 bases). V was pared by 8 bases and J by 3 bases, with 7 bases between. Germline CDR1 is SEHNR and CDR2 is FQNEAQ (reference sequence). CDR3 length equals 11 residues. The CDR3 spells CASGGEETQYF. The DNA of the CDR3 is TGTGCCAGCGGCGGGGAAGAGACCCAGTACTTC.

This clonotype appeared a few times. The chain has TRBV7-6 and TRBJ1-4, with 10 bases that match TRBD1. CDR3 length: 16 residues. CDR1 is SGHVS and CDR2 is FNYEAQ in the germline V gene. V lost 4 bases to trimming and J lost 7 bases; unmatched junction nucleotides: 9. This CDR3 reads CASSSPAGQGGEKLFF. The CDR3 bases are TGTGCCAGCAGCTCTCCGGCCGGACAGGGGGGTGAAAAACTGTTTTTT.

This clonotype was counted at least ten times. The chain couples TRBV3-1 to TRBJ2-1, with TRBD2 identical over 9 bases. Germline V CDR1 and CDR2: LGHDT, YNNKEL (reference sequence). This CDR3 is 14 amino acids long. Trimming took 5 bases from V and 7 from J; bases not matched to a gene: 6. DNA for the CDR3: TGTGCCAGCAGCTTAGCGGGGGCCGGGAATGAGCAGTTCTTC. Amino acids: CASSLAGAGNEQFF.

In this sample, this clonotype turned up many times. J is TRBJ1-5 and V is TRBV20-1; D unclear. Trimming cost V 3 bases and J 0 bases, with 12 bases left between them. This CDR3 has 15 amino acids. From germline, CDR1 is DFQATT and CDR2 SNEGSKA (reference sequence). The DNA for the CDR3 is TGCAGTGCTAGGGGCAGCCTAGATAGCAATCAGCCCCAGCATTTT. Protein: CSARGSLDSNQPQHF.

In its sample, this clonotype was seen many times. The V call is TRBV12-3 or TRBV12-4, the J call TRBJ2-3, with TRBD1 identical over 10 bases. The CDR3 runs 15 residues. The V and J ends lost 2 bases and 11 bases, in that order; junction bases with no gene match: 10. This CDR3 is CASSLRDRGPWKQYF. The CDR3 DNA follows: TGTGCCAGCAGTTTAAGGGACAGGGGACCCTGGAAGCAGTATTTT.

The gene calls are TRBV7-9 and TRBJ2-5; D is undetermined. The CDR3 runs to 14 residues. Per germline, CDR1 SEHNR and CDR2 FQNEAQ (reference sequence). V dropped 1 base and J dropped 2 bases, with 8 bases sitting between them. The CDR3 sequence: CASSLGSVQETQYF. The CDR3 DNA sequence: TGTGCCAGCAGCTTAGGGTCAGTACAAGAGACCCAGTACTTC.

This clonotype was picked up a small number of times. The rearrangement links TRBV20-1 to TRBJ2-1; D ambiguous. The CDR3 runs 18 residues. Germline V gene lookup returns CDR1 DFQATT and CDR2 SNEGSKA (reference sequence). Trimming took 1 base from V and 0 from J, leaving 19 bases between them. The CDR3 sequence is CSARVSPEVRSSYNEQFF. CDR3 sequence (DNA): TGCAGTGCTAGAGTCTCCCCAGAGGTGAGGAGCTCCTACAATGAGCAGTTCTTC.

This clonotype was counted at least ten times. This chain connects TRBV6-5 to TRBJ2-3; 9 bases fit TRBD1. CDR3 length equals 16 residues. V lost 2 bases, J lost 3 bases, and 6 bases stayed unmatched. From germline, CDR1 is MNHEY and CDR2 SVGAGI. CDR3 sequence (DNA): TGTGCCAGCAGTTACCCCTCGGACAGGGGTACAGATACGCAGTATTTT. Its protein is CASSYPSDRGTDTQYF.

This clonotype came up many times. The chain couples TRBV5-1 to TRBJ1-6; 9 bases agree with TRBD1. Germline lookup yields CDR1 SGHRS and CDR2 YFSETQ. V lost 4 bases, J lost 8 bases, and 7 bases stayed unmatched. The CDR3 is 15 amino acids. The CDR3 sequence: CASSPTGQGHSPLHF. CDR3 DNA sequence: TGCGCCAGCAGCCCTACGGGACAGGGACATTCACCCCTCCACTTT.

At least ten counts were recorded for this clonotype. The chain links TRBV3-1 to TRBJ2-5, with D tentatively TRBD1 (5 bases). In germline, CDR1 is LGHDT, CDR2 YNNKEL (reference sequence). The V and J ends lost 0 bases and 5 bases respectively, with 10 bases between them. The CDR3 covers 14 residues. CDR3 nucleotide sequence: TGTGCCAGCAGCCAAGATTGGGGCACGGAGACCCAGTACTTC. Translated, it gives CASSQDWGTETQYF.